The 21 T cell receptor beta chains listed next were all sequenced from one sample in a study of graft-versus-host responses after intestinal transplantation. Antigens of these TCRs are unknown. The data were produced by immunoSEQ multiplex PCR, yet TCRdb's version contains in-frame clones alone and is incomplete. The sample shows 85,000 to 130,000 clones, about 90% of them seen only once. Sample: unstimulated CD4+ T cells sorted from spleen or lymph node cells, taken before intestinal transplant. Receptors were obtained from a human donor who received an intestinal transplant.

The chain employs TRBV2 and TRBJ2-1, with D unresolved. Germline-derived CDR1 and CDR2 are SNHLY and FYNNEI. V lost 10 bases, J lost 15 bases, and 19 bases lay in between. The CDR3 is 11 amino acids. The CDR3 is CAITQGLLGFF. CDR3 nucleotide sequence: TGTGCCATCACCCAAGGGTTGTTGGGGTTCTTC.

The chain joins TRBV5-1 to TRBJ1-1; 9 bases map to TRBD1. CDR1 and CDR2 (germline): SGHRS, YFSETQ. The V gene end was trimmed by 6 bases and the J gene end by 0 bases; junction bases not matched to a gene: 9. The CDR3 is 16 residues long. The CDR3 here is CASTSTGTGLNTEAFF. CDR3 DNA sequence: TGCGCCAGCACCTCAACCGGGACAGGGTTGAACACTGAAGCTTTCTTT.

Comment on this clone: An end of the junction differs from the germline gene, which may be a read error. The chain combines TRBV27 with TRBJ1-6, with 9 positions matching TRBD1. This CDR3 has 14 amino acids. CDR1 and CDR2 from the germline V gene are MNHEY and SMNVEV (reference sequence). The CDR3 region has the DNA TGTGCCAGCAGTGTATCGGACAGGGGAAAAGCTCTCCACTTT. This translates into CASSVSDRGKALHF.

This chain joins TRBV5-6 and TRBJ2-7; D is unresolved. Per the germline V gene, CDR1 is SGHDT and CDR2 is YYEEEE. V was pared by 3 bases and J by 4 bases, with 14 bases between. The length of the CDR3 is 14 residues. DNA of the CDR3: TGTGCCAGCAGCTCGACCCCGCTAGAGTACGAGCAGTACTTC. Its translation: CASSSTPLEYEQYF.

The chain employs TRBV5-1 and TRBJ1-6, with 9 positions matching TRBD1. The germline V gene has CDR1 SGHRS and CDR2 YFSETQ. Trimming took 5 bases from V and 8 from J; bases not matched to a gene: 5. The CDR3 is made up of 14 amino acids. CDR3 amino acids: CASSGQGYDSPLHF. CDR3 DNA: TGCGCCAGCAGTGGACAGGGGTACGATTCACCCCTCCACTTT.

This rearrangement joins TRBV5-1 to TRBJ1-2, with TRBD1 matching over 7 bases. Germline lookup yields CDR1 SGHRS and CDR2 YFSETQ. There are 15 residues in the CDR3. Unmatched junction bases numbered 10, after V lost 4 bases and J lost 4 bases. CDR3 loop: CASSLINRDSYGYTF. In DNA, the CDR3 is TGCGCCAGCAGCCTGATCAACAGGGACAGCTATGGCTACACCTTC.

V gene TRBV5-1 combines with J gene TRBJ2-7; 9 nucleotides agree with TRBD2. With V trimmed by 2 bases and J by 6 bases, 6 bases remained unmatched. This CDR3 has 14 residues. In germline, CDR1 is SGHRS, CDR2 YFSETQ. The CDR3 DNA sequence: TGCGCCAGCAGCTTTCTTAGCGGGAGCGGCGAGCAGTACTTC. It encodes CASSFLSGSGEQYF.

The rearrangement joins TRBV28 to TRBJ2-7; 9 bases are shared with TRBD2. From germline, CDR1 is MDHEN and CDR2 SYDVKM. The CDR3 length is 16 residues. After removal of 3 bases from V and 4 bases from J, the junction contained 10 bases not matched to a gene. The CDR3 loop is CASSLRSGRREYEQYF. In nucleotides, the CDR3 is TGTGCCAGCAGTTTGCGTAGCGGGAGAAGGGAATACGAGCAGTACTTC.

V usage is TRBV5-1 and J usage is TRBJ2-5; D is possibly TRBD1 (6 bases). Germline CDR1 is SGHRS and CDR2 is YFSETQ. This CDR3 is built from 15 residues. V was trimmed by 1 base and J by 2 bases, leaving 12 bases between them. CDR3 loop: CASSLPWTAQETQYF. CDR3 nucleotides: TGCGCCAGCAGCTTGCCTTGGACAGCTCAAGAGACCCAGTACTTC.

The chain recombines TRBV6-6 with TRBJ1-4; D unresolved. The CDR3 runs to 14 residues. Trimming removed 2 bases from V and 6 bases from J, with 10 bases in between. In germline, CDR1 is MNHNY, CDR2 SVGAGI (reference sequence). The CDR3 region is CASSYAARDEKLFF. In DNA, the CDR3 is TGTGCCAGCAGTTACGCAGCCAGAGATGAAAAACTGTTTTTT.

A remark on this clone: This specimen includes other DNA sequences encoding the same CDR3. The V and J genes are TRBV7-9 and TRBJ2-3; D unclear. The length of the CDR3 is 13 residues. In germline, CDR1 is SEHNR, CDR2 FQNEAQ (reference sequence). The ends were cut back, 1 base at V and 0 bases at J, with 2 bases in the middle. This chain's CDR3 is CASSLGSTDTQYF. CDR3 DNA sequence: TGTGCCAGCAGCTTAGGGAGCACAGATACGCAGTATTTT.

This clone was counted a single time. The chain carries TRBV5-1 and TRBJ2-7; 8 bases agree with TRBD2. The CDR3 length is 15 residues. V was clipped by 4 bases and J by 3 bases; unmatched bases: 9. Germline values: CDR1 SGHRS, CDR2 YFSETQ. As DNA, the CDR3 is TGCGCCAGCAGCCCGGGAGGGACAATATTCTACGAGCAGTACTTC. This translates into CASSPGGTIFYEQYF.

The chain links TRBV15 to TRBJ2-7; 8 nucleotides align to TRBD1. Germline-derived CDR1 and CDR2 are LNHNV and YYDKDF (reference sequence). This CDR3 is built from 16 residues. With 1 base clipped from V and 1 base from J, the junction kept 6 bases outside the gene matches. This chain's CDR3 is CATSRVGTGQSYEQYF. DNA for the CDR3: TGTGCCACCAGCAGAGTGGGGACAGGCCAATCCTACGAGCAGTACTTC.

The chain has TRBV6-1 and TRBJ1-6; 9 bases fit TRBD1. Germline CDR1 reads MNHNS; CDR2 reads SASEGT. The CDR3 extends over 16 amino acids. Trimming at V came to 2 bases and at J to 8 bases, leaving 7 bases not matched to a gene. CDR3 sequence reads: CASSEFSGTGHSPLHF. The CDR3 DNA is TGTGCCAGCAGTGAATTTAGCGGGACAGGGCATTCACCCCTCCACTTT.

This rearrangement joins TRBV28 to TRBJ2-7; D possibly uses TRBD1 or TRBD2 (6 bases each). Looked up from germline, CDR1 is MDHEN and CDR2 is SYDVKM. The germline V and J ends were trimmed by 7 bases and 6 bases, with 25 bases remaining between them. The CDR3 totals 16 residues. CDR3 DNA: TGTGCCAGCACCTTCGGATCTGAGAGGGGGGCTATCGAGCAGTACTTC. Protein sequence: CASTFGSERGAIEQYF.

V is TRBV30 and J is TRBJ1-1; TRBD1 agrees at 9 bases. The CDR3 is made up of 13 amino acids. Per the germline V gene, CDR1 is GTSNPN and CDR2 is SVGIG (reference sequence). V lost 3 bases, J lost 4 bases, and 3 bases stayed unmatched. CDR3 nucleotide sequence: TGTGCCTGGAGCTTACAGGGGGCCACTGAAGCTTTCTTT. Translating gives CAWSLQGATEAFF. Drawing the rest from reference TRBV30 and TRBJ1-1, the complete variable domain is SQTIHQWPATLVQPVGSPLSLECTVEGTSNPNLYWYRQAAGRGLQLLFYSVGIGQISSEVPQNLSASRPQDRQFILSSKKLLLSDSGFYLCAWSLQGATEAFFGQGTRLTVV.

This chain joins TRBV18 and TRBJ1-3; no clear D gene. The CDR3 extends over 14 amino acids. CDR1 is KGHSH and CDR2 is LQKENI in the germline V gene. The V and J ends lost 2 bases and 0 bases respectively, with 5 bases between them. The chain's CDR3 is CASSPVSSGNTIYF. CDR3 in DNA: TGTGCCAGCTCACCAGTAAGCTCTGGAAACACCATATATTTT.

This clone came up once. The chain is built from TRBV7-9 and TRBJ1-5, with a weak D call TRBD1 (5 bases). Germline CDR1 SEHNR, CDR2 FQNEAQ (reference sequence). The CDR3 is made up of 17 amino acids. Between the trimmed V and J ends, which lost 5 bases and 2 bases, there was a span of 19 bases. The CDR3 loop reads CASSTRGRRGGNQPQHF. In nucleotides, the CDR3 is TGTGCCAGCAGCACCCGGGGCCGACGAGGTGGCAATCAGCCCCAGCATTTT.

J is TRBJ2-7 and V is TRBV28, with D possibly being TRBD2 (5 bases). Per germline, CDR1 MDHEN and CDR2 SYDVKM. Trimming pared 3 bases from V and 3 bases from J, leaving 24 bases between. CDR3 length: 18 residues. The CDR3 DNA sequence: TGTGCCAGCAGTTTCCTACGTTTAAGAGAGGGCTTAGGCTACGAGCAGTACTTC. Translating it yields CASSFLRLREGLGYEQYF.

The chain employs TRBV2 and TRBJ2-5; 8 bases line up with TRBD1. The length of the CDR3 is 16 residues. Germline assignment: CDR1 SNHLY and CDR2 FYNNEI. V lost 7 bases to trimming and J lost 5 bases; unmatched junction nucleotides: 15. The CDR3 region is CASNVGWTGTGETQYF. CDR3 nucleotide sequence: TGTGCCAGCAATGTGGGATGGACAGGGACTGGGGAGACCCAGTACTTC.

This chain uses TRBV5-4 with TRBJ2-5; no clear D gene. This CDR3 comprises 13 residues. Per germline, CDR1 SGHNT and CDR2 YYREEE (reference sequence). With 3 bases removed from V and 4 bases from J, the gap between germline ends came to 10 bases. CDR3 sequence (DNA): TGTGCCAGCAGCTCCACGGGTGGAGAGACCCAGTACTTC. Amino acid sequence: CASSSTGGETQYF.